This T cell receptor beta chain was profiled in a study of cytomegalovirus exposure and HLA in healthy donors. Regarding the study as a whole: The presence/absence work took it that sequencing depth was about the same across donors. A later analysis found common viral pathogens apparently linked to several of the most significant clusters.

Healthy bone marrow donors formed the donor group. Trimming at V came to 5 bases and at J to 3 bases, leaving 7 bases not matched to a gene. Per germline, CDR1 SEHNR and CDR2 FQNEAQ (reference sequence). CDR3 length: 15 amino acids. Points on this clone: The antigen is unknown.

Primers: 60 Vbeta forward and 13 Jbeta reverse. Original methodology: In a later analysis, the count reached 80 million or so unique TCR beta chains, with roughly 9.9 million shared. Clones were sequenced by immunoSEQ multiplex PCR, and TCRdb holds only the in-frame ones, with some missing. That table supplies the V and J calls and clone size; D and trimming were determined from the DNA. The sample carries 120,000 or so clones, approximately 78% recorded once. The chain has TRBV7-9 and TRBJ1-5; TRBD1 agrees at 7 bases. Sequencing was performed on PBMCs. The receptor's source is a middle-aged woman in good health and CMV-seronegative. The chain's CDR3 is CASSPRDSPNQPQHF. The CDR3 nucleotides are TGTGCCAGCAGCCCTCGGGACAGCCCCAATCAGCCCCAGCATTTT.